Below, 27 T cell receptor beta chains from the same sample are listed, as sequenced in a study of blood T cell repertoires in COVID-19. The method was immunoSEQ multiplex PCR; TCRdb's version includes in-frame clones alone and lacks a portion of them. Among approximately 300,000 clones, around 92% were seen once, and the ten largest hold over 1.5%. Sequences were obtained from peripheral blood. The source of these receptors is a woman aged 25 to 45 with COVID-19, enrolled during active disease.

This clone was picked up one time. The chain is built from TRBV29-1 and TRBJ2-5; D possibly corresponds to TRBD1 (5 bases). The CDR3 is made up of 13 amino acids. Looked up from germline, CDR1 is SQVTM and CDR2 is ANQGSEA. Trimming pared 6 bases from V and 9 bases from J, leaving 20 bases between. CDR3 residues: CSVSSGRLGAQYF. The CDR3 nucleotides are TGCAGCGTATCTTCCGGCCGGCTAGGGGCCCAGTACTTC.

The rearrangement links TRBV2 to TRBJ1-1, with D possibly matching TRBD1 (6 bases). Germline V CDR1 and CDR2: SNHLY, FYNNEI. Trimming pared 7 bases from V and 3 bases from J, leaving 9 bases between. This CDR3 region has 12 residues. CDR3 bases: TGTGCCAGCACACAGGGTTACACTGAAGCTTTCTTT. It specifies CASTQGYTEAFF.

This clone has just a few counts. This chain joins TRBV21-1 and TRBJ1-5; TRBD1 reflects the table's D call only, with no check against the DNA. TRBV21-1 is noted as a pseudogene. The CDR3 is made up of 16 amino acids. CDR3 coding DNA: TGTGCCAGCAGCAAAGTAACAGGGGTCCACAATCAGCCCCAGCATTTT. Its protein is CASSKVTGVHNQPQHF.

The chain links TRBV2 to TRBJ1-4; the match to TRBD1 covers 7 bases. This CDR3 contains 16 residues. CDR1 SNHLY and CDR2 FYNNEI come from the germline V gene. The V gene end was trimmed by 5 bases and the J gene end by 5 bases; junction bases not matched to a gene: 11. The DNA for the CDR3 is TGTGCCAGCAGTAGGTTAGGAGGGACAGACAATGAAAAACTGTTTTTT. It codes for CASSRLGGTDNEKLFF.

The chain couples TRBV6-5 to TRBJ2-7, with D possibly matching TRBD2 (5 bases). Deletions cut 6 bases from V and 6 bases from J, with 15 bases between. The CDR3 has 13 amino acids. CDR1 and CDR2 (germline): MNHEY, SVGAGI. CDR3 coding DNA: TGTGCCAGCAGAGCCTGGGAGCTCCCCGAGCAGTACTTC. It is translated as CASRAWELPEQYF.

The rearrangement joins TRBV3-1 (or the pseudogene TRBV3-2) to TRBJ1-2, with TRBD1 matching 7 bases. V was clipped by 2 bases and J by 7 bases; unmatched bases: 7. Germline loops: CDR1 LGHDT, CDR2 YNNKEL (reference sequence). The CDR3 runs 14 residues. CDR3 nucleotides: TGTGCCAGCAGCCAACACAAGGGGGCAGCTGGCTACACCTTC. Its protein product is CASSQHKGAAGYTF.

The chain has TRBV6-1 and TRBJ2-1; 8 nucleotides agree with TRBD1. V was pared by 3 bases and J by 3 bases, with 4 bases of the junction left unmatched. Germline CDR1 reads MNHNS; CDR2 reads SASEGT. The CDR3 loop spans 15 amino acids. CDR3 DNA sequence: TGTGCCAGCAGTGACCCCGGGACAGGCTACAATGAGCAGTTCTTC. Its translation is CASSDPGTGYNEQFF.

This CDR3 reads CASREGGSSGNTIYF. The DNA for the CDR3 is TGTGCCAGTAGGGAGGGTGGGAGCTCTGGAAACACCATATATTTT. This chain connects TRBV19 to TRBJ1-3; D unclear. The ends were cut back, 6 bases at V and 0 bases at J, with 12 bases in the middle. Germline V gene lookup returns CDR1 LNHDA and CDR2 SQIVND (reference sequence). CDR3 length equals 15 residues.

This clone was detected a few times. The genes are TRBV4-1 and TRBJ2-6; a possible D gene is TRBD2 (5 bases). The germline gives CDR1 MGHRA, CDR2 YSYEKL. CDR3 length: 21 residues. The V and J ends lost 2 bases and 0 bases respectively, with 23 bases between them. Here the CDR3 DNA reads TGCGCCAGCAGCCAATCCACAGTCGTTCGGACTGTTACCTCTGGGGCCAACGTCCTGACTTTC. Translation gives CASSQSTVVRTVTSGANVLTF.

The gene calls are TRBV30 and TRBJ1-6, with D perhaps TRBD1 (5 bases). The ends were cut back, 3 bases at V and 7 bases at J, with 13 bases in the middle. The CDR3 totals 14 residues. Per germline, CDR1 GTSNPN and CDR2 SVGIG (reference sequence). CDR3 nucleotide sequence: TGTGCCTGGAGCGCGGGGGTCGACAATTCACCCCTCCACTTT. It translates to CAWSAGVDNSPLHF. The whole variable domain, filled in from reference TRBV30 and TRBJ1-6, reads SQTIHQWPATLVQPVGSPLSLECTVEGTSNPNLYWYRQAAGRGLQLLFYSVGIGQISSEVPQNLSASRPQDRQFILSSKKLLLSDSGFYLCAWSAGVDNSPLHFGNGTRLTVT.

The chain's CDR3 is CASSIAGTGVFQPQHF. In nucleotides, the CDR3 is TGTGCCAGTAGTATAGCCGGGACAGGGGTGTTTCAGCCCCAGCATTTT. The rearrangement links TRBV19 to TRBJ1-5; TRBD1 aligns across 10 bases. The length of the CDR3 is 16 residues. Per the germline V gene, CDR1 is LNHDA and CDR2 is SQIVND (reference sequence). Trimming at V came to 1 base and at J to 6 bases, leaving 6 bases not matched to a gene.

The chain employs TRBV7-3 and TRBJ2-1; a possible D gene is TRBD2 (7 bases). Looked up from germline, CDR1 is SGHTA and CDR2 is FQGTGA. This CDR3 has 13 residues. Trimming took off 5 bases at V and 9 bases at J, with 14 bases between the two ends. CDR3 sequence (DNA): TGTGCCAGCAGCCTGGCGAGGGGGGGTGAGCAGTTCTTC. This encodes CASSLARGGEQFF.

This clone appeared a single time. The chain links TRBV5-6 to TRBJ1-1; D unresolved. The CDR3 covers 14 residues. V was clipped by 4 bases and J by 1 base, with 11 bases between them. Germline values: CDR1 SGHDT, CDR2 YYEEEE. CDR3 sequence: CASSGWYRNTEAFF. CDR3 in DNA: TGTGCCAGCAGCGGCTGGTACCGGAACACTGAAGCTTTCTTT. Looking up the rest from reference TRBV5-6 and TRBJ1-1 gives the full variable domain: DAGVTQSPTHLIKTRGQQVTLRCSPKSGHDTVSWYQQALGQGPQFIFQYYEEEERQRGNFPDRFSGHQFPNYSSELNVNALLLGDSALYLCASSGWYRNTEAFFGQGTRLTVV.

V and J are TRBV7-2 and TRBJ1-4, with D possibly matching TRBD1 (5 bases). Germline values: CDR1 SGHTA, CDR2 FQGNSA. The CDR3 is 15 residues long. V was cut by 4 bases and J by 5 bases, with 14 bases left in between. The CDR3: CASSSRHGGNEKLFF. DNA of the CDR3: TGTGCCAGCAGCTCCAGACATGGGGGGAATGAAAAACTGTTTTTT. The whole variable domain, remainder taken from reference TRBV7-2 and TRBJ1-4, is GAGVSQSPSNKVTEKGKDVELRCDPISGHTALYWYRQSLGQGLEFLIYFQGNSAPDKSGLPSDRFSAERTGGSVSTLTIQRTQQEDSAVYLCASSSRHGGNEKLFFGSGTQLSVL.

This chain joins TRBV4-1 and TRBJ1-5; 8 bases match TRBD1. V gave up 2 bases and J gave up 4 bases; unmatched junction bases: 1. CDR1 and CDR2 (germline): MGHRA, YSYEKL. This CDR3 has 14 residues. As DNA, the CDR3 is TGCGCCAGCAGCCAAAGGACAGGGAATCAGCCCCAGCATTTT. Amino acid sequence: CASSQRTGNQPQHF.

J is TRBJ2-3 and V is TRBV15; D ambiguous. Trimming shortened V by 3 bases and J by 4 bases, and 8 bases separated the two germline ends. Germline-derived CDR1 and CDR2 are LNHNV and YYDKDF (reference sequence). CDR3 length: 13 residues. CDR3 sequence: CATSSLEADTQYF. CDR3 nucleotide sequence: TGTGCCACCAGCAGTCTAGAGGCAGATACGCAGTATTTT. The whole variable domain, filled in from reference TRBV15 and TRBJ2-3, reads DAMVIQNPRYQVTQFGKPVTLSCSQTLNHNVMYWYQQKSSQAPKLLFHYYDKDFNNEADTPDNFQSRRPNTSFCFLDIRSPGLGDTAMYLCATSSLEADTQYFGPGTRLTVL.

There are a few counts of this clone. The genes are TRBV4-2 and TRBJ1-5; 7 positions agree with TRBD1. The CDR3 is made up of 16 amino acids. The germline V gene encodes CDR1 LGHNA and CDR2 YNFKEQ. Trimming took 3 bases from V and 5 from J; bases not matched to a gene: 10. The CDR3 DNA reads as TGTGCCAGCAGCCATCACCTTGACAGGGTCGATCAGCCCCAGCATTTT. Protein: CASSHHLDRVDQPQHF.

The rearrangement links TRBV7-9 to TRBJ2-3; TRBD2 might be the D (6 bases). V shed 3 bases and J shed 10 bases, with 11 bases lying between them. Per germline, CDR1 SEHNR and CDR2 FQNEAQ (reference sequence). This CDR3 region has 12 residues. The CDR3 bases are TGTGCCAGCAGCTTTGGAGGGGAGTCGCAGTATTTT. Its translation: CASSFGGESQYF.

V is TRBV9 and J is TRBJ2-3; TRBD1 might be the D (5 bases). CDR3 length equals 17 residues. Germline loops: CDR1 SGDLS, CDR2 YYNGEE. V shed 3 bases and J shed 0 bases, with 17 bases lying between them. As DNA, the CDR3 is TGTGCCAGCAGCGCTGGAGCTGGGGCCTCTAGCACAGATACGCAGTATTTT. Translated: CASSAGAGASSTDTQYF. The variable domain in full, with the rest retrieved from reference TRBV9 and TRBJ2-3, is DSGVTQTPKHLITATGQRVTLRCSPRSGDLSVYWYQQSLDQGLQFLIQYYNGEERAKGNILERFSAQQFPDLHSELNLSSLELGDSALYFCASSAGAGASSTDTQYFGPGTRLTVL.

This chain links TRBV5-1 with TRBJ2-5; 11 bases line up with TRBD2. Per the germline V gene, CDR1 is SGHRS and CDR2 is YFSETQ. The CDR3 extends over 15 amino acids. Trimming took 3 bases from V and 5 from J; bases not matched to a gene: 6. In DNA form, the CDR3 reads TGCGCCAGCAGCTCTAGCGGGGGGTCAGGGGAGACCCAGTACTTC. The encoded protein is CASSSSGGSGETQYF. The full variable domain, with the rest looked up from reference TRBV5-1 and TRBJ2-5, is KAGVTQTPRYLIKTRGQQVTLSCSPISGHRSVSWYQQTPGQGLQFLFEYFSETQRNKGNFPGRFSGRQFSNSRSEMNVSTLELGDSALYLCASSSSGGSGETQYFGPGTRLLVL.

The table lists this clone with a count of one. The V call is TRBV7-8, the J call TRBJ2-7; TRBD2 is a possible D gene (5 bases). Germline values: CDR1 SGHVS, CDR2 FQNEAQ. V was pared by 0 bases and J by 0 bases, with 12 bases between. CDR3 size: 16 residues. The CDR3 protein is CASSLAPQGSSYEQYF. The CDR3 bases are TGTGCCAGCAGCTTAGCTCCACAAGGGAGCTCCTACGAGCAGTACTTC.

The V call is TRBV28, the J call TRBJ1-2; the D gene is possibly TRBD1 (5 bases). V was cut by 7 bases and J by 9 bases, with 18 bases left in between. Germline V gene sequence: CDR1 MDHEN, CDR2 SYDVKM. The CDR3 runs 13 residues. The CDR3 bases are TGTGCCAGCACCCAACCCCAGGGCCGTCGCTACACCTTC. Translation: CASTQPQGRRYTF.

J is TRBJ1-5 and V is TRBV7-2, with a possible D match to TRBD1 (6 bases). V shed 5 bases and J shed 4 bases, with 15 bases lying between them. Germline CDR1 and CDR2: SGHTA and FQGNSA. The CDR3 is 15 residues long. The DNA of the CDR3 is TGTGCCAGCAGCAAAGGGGGGGCTAGTAATCAGCCCCAGCATTTT. Protein product: CASSKGGASNQPQHF.

The chain carries TRBV11-3 and TRBJ1-2; maybe TRBD1 (6 bases). CDR1 and CDR2 from the germline V gene are SGHNT and YENEEA. The CDR3 sequence is 16 residues long. Between the trimmed V and J ends, which lost 6 bases and 3 bases, there was a span of 20 bases. DNA of the CDR3: TGTGCCAGCAGTCCCGCGGACAGCGGATCTTACTATGGCTACACCTTC. Protein product: CASSPADSGSYYGYTF.

The V and J genes are TRBV9 and TRBJ1-2; D is undetermined. CDR1 is SGDLS and CDR2 is YYNGEE in the germline V gene. CDR3 size: 12 residues. V was trimmed by 5 bases and J by 4 bases, leaving 9 bases between them. CDR3 DNA: TGTGCCAGCAGTCAAGGACTCTATGGCTACACCTTC. Protein sequence: CASSQGLYGYTF.

This chain joins TRBV19 and TRBJ2-3; no definite D call. Deletions cut 1 base from V and 14 bases from J, with 13 bases between. CDR3 length: 12 amino acids. Germline CDR1 is LNHDA and CDR2 is SQIVND (reference sequence). The CDR3 region is CASSIAGALPYF. CDR3 bases: TGTGCCAGTAGTATAGCCGGAGCCTTACCGTATTTT.

CDR3: CASSRYPAEGNTEAFF. The CDR3 nucleotides read TGCGCCAGCAGCCGATACCCCGCGGAGGGGAACACTGAAGCTTTCTTT. The rearrangement links TRBV4-1 to TRBJ1-1; D gene uncertain. The V and J ends lost 4 bases and 1 base respectively, with 16 bases between them. The germline V gene encodes CDR1 MGHRA and CDR2 YSYEKL. This CDR3 is 16 amino acids long.